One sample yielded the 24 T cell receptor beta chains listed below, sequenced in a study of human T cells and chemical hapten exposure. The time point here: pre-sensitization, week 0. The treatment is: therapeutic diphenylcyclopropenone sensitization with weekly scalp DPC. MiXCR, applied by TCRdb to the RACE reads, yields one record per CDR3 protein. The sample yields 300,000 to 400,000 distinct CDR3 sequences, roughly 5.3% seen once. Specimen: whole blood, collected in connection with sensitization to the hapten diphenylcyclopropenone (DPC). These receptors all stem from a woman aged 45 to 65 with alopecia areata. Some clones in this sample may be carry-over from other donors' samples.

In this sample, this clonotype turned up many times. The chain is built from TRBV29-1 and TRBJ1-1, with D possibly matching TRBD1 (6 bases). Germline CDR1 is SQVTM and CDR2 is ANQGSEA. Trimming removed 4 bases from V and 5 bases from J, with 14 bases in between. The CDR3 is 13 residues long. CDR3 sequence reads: CSVGGGRDTEAFF. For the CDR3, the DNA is TGCAGCGTTGGCGGGGGGCGAGATACTGAAGCTTTCTTT.

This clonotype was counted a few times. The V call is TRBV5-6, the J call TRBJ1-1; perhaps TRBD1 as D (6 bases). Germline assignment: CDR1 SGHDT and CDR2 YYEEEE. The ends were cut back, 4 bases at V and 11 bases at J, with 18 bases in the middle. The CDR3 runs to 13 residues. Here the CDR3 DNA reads TGTGCCAGCAGCGTTGGACAGTCGTTTCGGGCTTTCTTT. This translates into CASSVGQSFRAFF.

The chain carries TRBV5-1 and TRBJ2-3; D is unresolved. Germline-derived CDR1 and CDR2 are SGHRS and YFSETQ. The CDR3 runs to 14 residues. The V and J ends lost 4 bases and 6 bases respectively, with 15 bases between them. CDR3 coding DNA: TGCGCCAGCAGCGTCGGGTCGCCCGGGGATACGCAGTATTTT. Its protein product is CASSVGSPGDTQYF.

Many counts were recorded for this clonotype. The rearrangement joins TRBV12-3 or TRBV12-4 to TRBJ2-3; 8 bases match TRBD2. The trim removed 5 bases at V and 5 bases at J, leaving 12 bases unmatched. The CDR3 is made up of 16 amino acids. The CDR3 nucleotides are TGTGCCAGCAGTCCTGGACTAGCTTCTAGGGGAGATACGCAGTATTTT. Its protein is CASSPGLASRGDTQYF.

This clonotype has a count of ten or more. This CDR3 reads CASSLEGSSYNEQFF. Written as DNA, the CDR3 is TGTGCCAGCAGTTTAGAGGGTTCTTCCTACAATGAGCAGTTCTTC. The genes are TRBV12-3 or TRBV12-4 and TRBJ2-1; no clear D gene. The CDR3 totals 15 residues. V lost 1 base, J lost 1 base, and 8 bases lay in between.

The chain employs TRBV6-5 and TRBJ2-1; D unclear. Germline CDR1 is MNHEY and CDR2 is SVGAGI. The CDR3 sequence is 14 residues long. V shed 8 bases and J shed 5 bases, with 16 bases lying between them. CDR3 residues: CASGRTRGNNEQFF. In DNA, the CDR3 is TGTGCCAGCGGACGAACCAGAGGTAACAATGAGCAGTTCTTC.

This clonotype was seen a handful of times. CDR3 protein: CASSQDEVGTGTDTQYF. The CDR3 coding sequence is TGCGCCAGCAGCCAAGATGAGGTAGGGACGGGCACAGATACGCAGTATTTT. The V and J genes are TRBV4-1 and TRBJ2-3; D is possibly TRBD1 or TRBD2 (5 bases each). Looked up from germline, CDR1 is MGHRA and CDR2 is YSYEKL. The CDR3 extends over 17 amino acids. Trimming cost V 0 bases and J 1 base, with 14 bases left between them.

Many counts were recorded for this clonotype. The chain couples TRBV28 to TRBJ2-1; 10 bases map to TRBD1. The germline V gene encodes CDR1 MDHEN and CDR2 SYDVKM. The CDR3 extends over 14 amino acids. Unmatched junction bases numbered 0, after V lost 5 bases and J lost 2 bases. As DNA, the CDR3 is TGTGCCAGCAGTGGACAGGGGGCCTACAATGAGCAGTTCTTC. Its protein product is CASSGQGAYNEQFF.

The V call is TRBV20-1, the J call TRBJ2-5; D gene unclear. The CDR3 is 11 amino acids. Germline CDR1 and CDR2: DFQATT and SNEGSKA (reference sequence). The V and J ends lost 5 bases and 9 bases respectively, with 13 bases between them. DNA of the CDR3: TGCAGTGCTTTTTCCGACGGGTCCCAGTACTTC. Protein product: CSAFSDGSQYF.

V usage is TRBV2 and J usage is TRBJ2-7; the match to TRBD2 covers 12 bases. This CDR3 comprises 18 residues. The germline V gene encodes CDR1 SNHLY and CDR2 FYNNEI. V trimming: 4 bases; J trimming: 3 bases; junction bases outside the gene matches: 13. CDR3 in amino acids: CASSGGEAPGLAGYEQYF. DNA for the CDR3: TGTGCCAGCAGTGGGGGCGAAGCACCGGGACTAGCGGGCTACGAGCAGTACTTC.

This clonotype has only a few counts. CDR3 DNA: TGTGCCAGCAGTTACAACCCTGCGGTCCCCCAGCATTTT. Amino acid sequence: CASSYNPAVPQHF. V and J are TRBV6-5 and TRBJ1-5; D gene unclear. The V end lost 2 bases, the J end lost 10 bases, and 12 bases lay between the germline ends. This CDR3 region has 13 residues. The germline V gene encodes CDR1 MNHEY and CDR2 SVGAGI.

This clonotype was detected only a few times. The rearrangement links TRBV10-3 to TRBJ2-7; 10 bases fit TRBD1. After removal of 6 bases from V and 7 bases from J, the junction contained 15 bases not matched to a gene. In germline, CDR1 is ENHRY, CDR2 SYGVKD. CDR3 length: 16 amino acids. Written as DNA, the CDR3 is TGTGCCATCAGCCCACAGCGCCGGGACAGGGGTGATGAGCAGTACTTC. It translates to CAISPQRRDRGDEQYF.

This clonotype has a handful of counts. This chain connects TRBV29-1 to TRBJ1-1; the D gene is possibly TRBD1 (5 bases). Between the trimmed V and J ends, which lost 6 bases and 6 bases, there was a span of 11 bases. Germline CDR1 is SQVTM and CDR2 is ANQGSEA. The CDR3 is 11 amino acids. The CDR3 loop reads CSVCWGAEAFF. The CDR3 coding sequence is TGCAGCGTCTGTTGGGGGGCTGAAGCTTTCTTT.

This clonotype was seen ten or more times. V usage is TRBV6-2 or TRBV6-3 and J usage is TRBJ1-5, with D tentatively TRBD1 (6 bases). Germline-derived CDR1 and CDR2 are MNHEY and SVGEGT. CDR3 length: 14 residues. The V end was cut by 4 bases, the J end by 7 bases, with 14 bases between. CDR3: CASSSPGGRQPQHF. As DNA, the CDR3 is TGTGCCAGCAGTTCCCCTGGGGGCCGACAGCCCCAGCATTTT.

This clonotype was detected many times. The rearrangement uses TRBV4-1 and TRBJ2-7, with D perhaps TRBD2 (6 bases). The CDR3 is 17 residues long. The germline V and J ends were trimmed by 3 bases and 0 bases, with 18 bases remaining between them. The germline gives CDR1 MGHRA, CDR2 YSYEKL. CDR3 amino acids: CASSQAQGLQSSYEQYF. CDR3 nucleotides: TGCGCCAGCAGCCAGGCGCAGGGACTTCAAAGCTCCTACGAGCAGTACTTC.

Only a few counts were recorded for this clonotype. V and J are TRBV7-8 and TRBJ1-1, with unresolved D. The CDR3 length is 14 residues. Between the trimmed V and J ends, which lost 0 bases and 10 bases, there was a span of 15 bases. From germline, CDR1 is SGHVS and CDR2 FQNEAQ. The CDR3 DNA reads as TGTGCCAGCAGCTTAGCGCTCGTGGGTTCTTCAGCTTTCTTT. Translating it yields CASSLALVGSSAFF.

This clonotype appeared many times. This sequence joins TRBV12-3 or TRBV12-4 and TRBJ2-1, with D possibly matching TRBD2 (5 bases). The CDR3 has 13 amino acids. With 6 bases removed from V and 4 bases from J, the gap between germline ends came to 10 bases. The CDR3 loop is CASRPGIYNEQFF. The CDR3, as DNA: TGTGCCAGCAGGCCCGGGATTTACAATGAGCAGTTCTTC.

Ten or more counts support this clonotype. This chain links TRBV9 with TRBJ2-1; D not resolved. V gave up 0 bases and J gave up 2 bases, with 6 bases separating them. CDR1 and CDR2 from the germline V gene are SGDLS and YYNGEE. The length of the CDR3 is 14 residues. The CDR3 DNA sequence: TGTGCCAGCAGCGTAGACACAGCCTACAATGAGCAGTTCTTC. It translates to CASSVDTAYNEQFF.

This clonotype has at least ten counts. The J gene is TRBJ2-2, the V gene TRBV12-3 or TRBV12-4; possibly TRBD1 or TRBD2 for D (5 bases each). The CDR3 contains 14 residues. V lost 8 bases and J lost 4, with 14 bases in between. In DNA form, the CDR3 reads TGTGCCAGCTCACTTGGGGGTGCCACCGGGGAGCTGTTTTTT. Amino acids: CASSLGGATGELFF.

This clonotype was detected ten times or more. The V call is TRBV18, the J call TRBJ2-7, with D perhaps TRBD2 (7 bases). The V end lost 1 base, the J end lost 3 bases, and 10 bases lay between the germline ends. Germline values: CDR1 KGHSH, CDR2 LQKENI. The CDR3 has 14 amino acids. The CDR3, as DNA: TGTGCCAGCTCACCACAGGGGGGGGGCTACGAGCAGTACTTC. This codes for CASSPQGGGYEQYF.

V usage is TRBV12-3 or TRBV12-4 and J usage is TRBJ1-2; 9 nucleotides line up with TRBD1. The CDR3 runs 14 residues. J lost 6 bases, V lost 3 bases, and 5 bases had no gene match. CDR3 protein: CASSLDRGAHGYTF. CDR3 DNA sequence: TGTGCCAGCAGTTTGGACAGGGGCGCACATGGCTACACCTTC.

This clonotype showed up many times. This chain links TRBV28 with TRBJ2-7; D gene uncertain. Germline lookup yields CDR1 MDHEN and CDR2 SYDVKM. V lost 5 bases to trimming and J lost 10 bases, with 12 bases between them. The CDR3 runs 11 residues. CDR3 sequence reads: CASSLGISQYF. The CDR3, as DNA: TGTGCCAGCAGTCTGGGAATATCTCAGTACTTC.

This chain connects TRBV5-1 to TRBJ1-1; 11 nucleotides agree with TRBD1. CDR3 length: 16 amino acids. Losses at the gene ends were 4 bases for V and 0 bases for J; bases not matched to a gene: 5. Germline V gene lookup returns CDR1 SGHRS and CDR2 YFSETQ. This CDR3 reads CASSVGQGGLNTEAFF. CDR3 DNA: TGCGCCAGCAGCGTGGGACAGGGGGGACTGAACACTGAAGCTTTCTTT.

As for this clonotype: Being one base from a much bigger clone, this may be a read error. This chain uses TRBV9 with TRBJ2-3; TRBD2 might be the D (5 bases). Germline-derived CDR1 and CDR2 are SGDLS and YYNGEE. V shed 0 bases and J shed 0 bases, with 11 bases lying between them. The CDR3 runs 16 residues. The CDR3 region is CASSVAGSPSTDTQYF. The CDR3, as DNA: TGTGCCAGCAGCGTAGCTGGGAGTCCTAGCACAGATACGCAGTATTTT.